This TCR beta chain emerged from a study of response to subunit inactivated influenza vaccine. General study results and limits: After each seasonal influenza vaccination, few new T cells are recruited, the authors suggested.

As to this clonotype: Its target is unknown.

TCRdb re-called the RT-PCR reads with MiXCR, one entry per CDR3 protein. The sample shows about 780,000 distinct CDR3 sequences, roughly 20% of them seen only once. This TCR derives from a man aged 45-65 years who received an inactivated influenza vaccine. This material consisted of PBMCs from blood, taken roughly 5 days after vaccination.

The CDR3 sequence is CASSQAAMTVYEQYF. The CDR3 DNA reads as TGCGCCAGCAGCCAGGCAGCAATGACGGTCTACGAGCAGTACTTC. This chain connects TRBV4-1 to TRBJ2-7; D unclear. The CDR3 loop spans 15 amino acids. Germline V gene sequence: CDR1 MGHRA, CDR2 YSYEKL. With 3 bases removed from V and 3 bases from J, the gap between germline ends came to 15 bases.